This T cell receptor beta chain was sequenced for a study of T cell responses to AZD1222 COVID-19 vaccine. Study findings and constraints: Just a handful of AZD1222 recipients were seropositive at baseline. The breadth and depth of Spike-specific TCRs increased once two AZD1222 doses had been given.

Germline values: CDR1 SGHTA, CDR2 FQGNSA. V was pared by 3 bases and J by 2 bases, with 5 bases of the junction left unmatched. The CDR3 loop spans 15 amino acids. The data were produced by immunoSEQ multiplex PCR, yet TCRdb's version contains in-frame clones alone and is incomplete. The sample has about 140,000 clones, 88% seen once. As to this clone: Its antigen is still unknown.

Pooling was applied to second doses at about 4 or about 12 weeks. This chain links TRBV7-2 with TRBJ2-7, with 9 bases lining up with TRBD2. The clonotype comes from an adult who received the AZD1222 COVID-19 vaccine. The sequences come from peripheral blood, collected 28 days after the second AZD1222 dose. DNA for the CDR3: TGTGCCAGCAGCTTGGGGACTAGCTCCACCTACGAGCAGTACTTC. It specifies CASSLGTSSTYEQYF.